This TCR beta chain stems from a study of PD-L1 blockade in urothelial cancer. Study-wide background: Each patient had 0 to 3 earlier chemotherapy regimens. Each blood sample yielded a median of 141,255 T cells. The researchers analyzed blood 3 weeks (second dose) and 6 weeks after treatment start.

Libraries were prepared by immunoSEQ multiplex PCR; TCRdb keeps only in-frame clonotypes and omits some of them. The sample lists just over 20,000 clones; around 89% were seen once. The germline CDR1 and CDR2 sequences are MNHEY and SMNVEV (reference sequence). The CDR3 has 15 amino acids. The J segment lost 8 bases and the V segment lost 3 bases, leaving 6 bases of the junction unmatched. The V gene is TRBV27, the J gene TRBJ2-1; 11 bases agree with TRBD1. This TCR was recovered from an older woman with urothelial cancer. The material sequenced was PBMCs, taken around atezolizumab (anti-PD-L1) treatment. The CDR3 region is CASSFGQGAVYEQFF. The CDR3, as DNA: TGTGCCAGCAGTTTCGGACAGGGGGCCGTATATGAGCAGTTCTTC.